This T cell receptor beta chain appears in the sequencing data of a study of blood T cell repertoires in COVID-19. V shed 0 bases and J shed 6 bases, with 23 bases lying between them. This CDR3 has 18 amino acids. Germline CDR1 is MNHEY and CDR2 is SVGEGT. The data were produced by immunoSEQ multiplex PCR, yet TCRdb's version contains in-frame clones alone and is incomplete. The sample has over 150,000 clones, roughly 79% seen once. V gene TRBV6-2 or TRBV6-3 combines with J gene TRBJ1-2, with D unresolved. This TCR derives from a human donor with acute or convalescent COVID-19. The donor label of this sample is uncertain. Source material: peripheral blood. The CDR3 DNA follows: TGTGCCAGCAGTTACTCGAAGAGCGTGGAGGAGATCGTGAATGGCTACACCTTC. The encoded protein is CASSYSKSVEEIVNGYTF.